What follows are 19 T cell receptor beta chains derived from one specimen sequenced in a study of CD8+ T cells in alopecia areata. After isolation, RNA underwent reverse transcription to generate cDNA as the sequencing template. Only in-frame clones appear in the TCRdb table, and some are missing; sequencing was by immunoSEQ multiplex PCR. The data contain 30,000 to 45,000 clones, around 57% of them singletons. CD4+ cells from a handful of patients underwent sorting into CD25+CD127- cells. Sequencing was performed on CD4+ Tregs sorted from blood. All receptors derive from a human donor with alopecia areata.

In its sample, this clone was seen a few times. J is TRBJ2-1 and V is TRBV5-1; a possible D gene is TRBD2 (5 bases). The CDR3 contains 16 residues. Germline V gene sequence: CDR1 SGHRS, CDR2 YFSETQ. V lost 1 base and J lost 6, with 17 bases in between. The CDR3 sequence: CASSLFTRVVTNEQFF. As DNA, the CDR3 is TGCGCCAGCAGCTTGTTTACTAGGGTGGTCACCAATGAGCAGTTCTTC.

This chain joins TRBV5-1 and TRBJ2-5, with 9 positions matching TRBD2. This CDR3 spans 16 amino acids. The germline gives CDR1 SGHRS, CDR2 YFSETQ. V lost 0 bases and J lost 5; bases outside the gene matches: 8. CDR3 sequence (DNA): TGCGCCAGCAGCTTGGGACGCGGGAGGGCCGAGGAGACCCAGTACTTC. This codes for CASSLGRGRAEETQYF.

The chain joins TRBV7-2 to TRBJ1-3, with D tentatively TRBD1 (6 bases). Looked up from germline, CDR1 is SGHTA and CDR2 is FQGNSA. With 4 bases removed from V and 7 bases from J, the gap between germline ends came to 11 bases. The length of the CDR3 is 13 residues. The CDR3 DNA reads as TGTGCCAGCAGCTCGGGGGGCCCCAACACCATATATTTT. It codes for CASSSGGPNTIYF. The complete variable domain, with remaining parts taken from reference TRBV7-2 and TRBJ1-3, reads GAGVSQSPSNKVTEKGKDVELRCDPISGHTALYWYRQSLGQGLEFLIYFQGNSAPDKSGLPSDRFSAERTGGSVSTLTIQRTQQEDSAVYLCASSSGGPNTIYFGEGSWLTVV.

This clone came up a few times. V is TRBV5-1 and J is TRBJ2-2; 13 bases are a match to TRBD2. The CDR3 consists of 22 residues. Trimming took 1 base from V and 0 from J; bases not matched to a gene: 15. In germline, CDR1 is SGHRS, CDR2 YFSETQ. The CDR3 reads CASSLRGRGLAGAQANTGELFF. As DNA, the CDR3 is TGCGCCAGCAGCTTGAGGGGACGCGGACTAGCGGGGGCCCAGGCGAACACCGGGGAGCTGTTTTTT. The whole variable domain, remainder taken from reference TRBV5-1 and TRBJ2-2, is KAGVTQTPRYLIKTRGQQVTLSCSPISGHRSVSWYQQTPGQGLQFLFEYFSETQRNKGNFPGRFSGRQFSNSRSEMNVSTLELGDSALYLCASSLRGRGLAGAQANTGELFFGEGSRLTVL.

The rearrangement links TRBV5-1 to TRBJ2-1, with 8 bases aligning to TRBD1. There are 15 residues in the CDR3. Germline CDR1 SGHRS, CDR2 YFSETQ. Germline trimming cut 1 base from V and 4 bases from J; bases unmatched to any gene: 4. CDR3 amino acids: CASSLSQGAYNEQFF. CDR3 DNA sequence: TGCGCCAGCAGCTTGTCCCAGGGGGCATACAATGAGCAGTTCTTC.

The rearrangement joins TRBV10-2 to TRBJ2-2, with D possibly TRBD2 on 7 matching bases. This CDR3 comprises 15 residues. V lost 7 bases and J lost 2, with 14 bases in between. The germline V gene has CDR1 WSHSY and CDR2 SAAADI. The CDR3 region is CASTPGGRNTGELFF. In DNA form, the CDR3 reads TGCGCCAGCACTCCCGGGGGGCGCAACACCGGGGAGCTGTTTTTT.

The sample holds one count of this clone. J is TRBJ2-5 and V is TRBV28; 7 bases line up with TRBD2. Trimming took 6 bases from V and 5 from J; bases not matched to a gene: 6. The CDR3 runs to 13 residues. Germline V gene lookup returns CDR1 MDHEN and CDR2 SYDVKM. The CDR3 loop is CASRIGGRETQYF. CDR3 in DNA: TGTGCCAGCAGGATCGGGGGGAGGGAGACCCAGTACTTC. Drawing the rest from reference TRBV28 and TRBJ2-5, the complete variable domain is DVKVTQSSRYLVKRTGEKVFLECVQDMDHENMFWYRQDPGLGLRLIYFSYDVKMKEKGDIPEGYSVSREKKERFSLILESASTNQTSMYLCASRIGGRETQYFGPGTRLLVL.

In this sample, this clone turned up a few times. This rearrangement joins TRBV7-2 to TRBJ1-4; D is ambiguous. CDR1 is SGHTA, CDR2 FQGNSA, per germline. The CDR3 sequence is 13 residues long. The ends were cut back, 3 bases at V and 6 bases at J, with 8 bases in the middle. This CDR3 is CASSLHLDEKLFF. CDR3 bases: TGTGCCAGCAGCTTGCACCTGGATGAAAAACTGTTTTTT.

With regard to this clone: It is likely a read error, because the conserved phenylalanine at the end of the CDR3 is missing. It is unclear where the CDR3 begins or ends on the DNA, so no DNA is shown, and the CDR3 is as TCRdb lists it. The chain recombines TRBV29-1 with TRBJ2-7; the tabulated D call, TRBD1, remains unverified against the DNA. Germline-derived CDR1 and CDR2 are SQVTM and ANQGSEA. The CDR3 spans 8 amino acids, including both terminal residues. The CDR3 spells CPLKQVLY.

The chain has TRBV6-6 and TRBJ2-2; 7 bases match TRBD1. CDR3 length: 15 amino acids. V trimming: 6 bases; J trimming: 0 bases; junction bases outside the gene matches: 4. Germline-derived CDR1 and CDR2 are MNHNY and SVGAGI (reference sequence). CDR3 sequence: CASSPGQTNTGELFF. The CDR3 coding sequence is TGTGCCAGCAGCCCGGGACAGACGAACACCGGGGAGCTGTTTTTT.

This clone has more than one count but fewer than ten. The chain couples TRBV5-4 to TRBJ2-1; the D gene is possibly TRBD1 (5 bases). CDR3 length: 13 amino acids. V was cut by 4 bases and J by 3 bases, with 8 bases left in between. The germline V gene has CDR1 SGHNT and CDR2 YYREEE (reference sequence). CDR3 DNA: TGTGCCAGCAGCATAGACAGCTACAATGAGCAGTTCTTC. The encoded protein is CASSIDSYNEQFF.

In this sample, this clone turned up a few times. The chain uses TRBV27 and TRBJ2-7; D ambiguous. This CDR3 comprises 15 residues. Germline V lookup: CDR1 MNHEY, CDR2 SMNVEV (reference sequence). The V end was cut by 6 bases, the J end by 2 bases, with 17 bases between. This chain's CDR3 is CASSPTTVAAYEQYF. The CDR3 region has the DNA TGTGCCAGCAGCCCAACCACGGTGGCCGCCTACGAGCAGTACTTC.

This sequence joins TRBV7-9 and TRBJ2-7; D unresolved. Trimming took off 0 bases at V and 6 bases at J, with 15 bases between the two ends. The CDR3 runs 15 residues. Germline V gene sequence: CDR1 SEHNR, CDR2 FQNEAQ (reference sequence). The CDR3: CASSLASGRIGEQYF. For the CDR3, the DNA is TGTGCCAGCAGCTTAGCCTCCGGGCGGATTGGCGAGCAGTACTTC.

The chain joins TRBV19 to TRBJ2-1; TRBD2 aligns across 10 bases. J gave up 5 bases and V 7 bases, and 5 bases lay outside the gene matches. There are 14 residues in the CDR3. Per germline, CDR1 LNHDA and CDR2 SQIVND (reference sequence). The DNA for the CDR3 is TGTGCCAGTACGGCTAGCGGGAGCCACAATGAGCAGTTCTTC. It translates to CASTASGSHNEQFF.

This chain joins TRBV5-4 and TRBJ2-3; D remains unclear. The germline V gene encodes CDR1 SGHNT and CDR2 YYREEE (reference sequence). V was trimmed by 2 bases and J by 2 bases, leaving 12 bases between them. The CDR3 runs to 15 residues. This chain's CDR3 is CASSFGRLYTDTQYF. The CDR3 DNA follows: TGTGCCAGCAGCTTTGGACGCCTGTACACAGATACGCAGTATTTT.

This clone has only a few counts. This sequence joins TRBV7-2 and TRBJ2-1; 8 positions agree with TRBD2. Germline V gives CDR1 SGHTA, CDR2 FQGNSA. The CDR3 covers 14 residues. Losses at the gene ends were 8 bases for V and 6 bases for J; bases not matched to a gene: 9. The CDR3, as DNA: TGTGCCAGCCTCTCGGGGGGGATAGTCAATGAGCAGTTCTTC. Translation: CASLSGGIVNEQFF.

This sequence joins TRBV11-2 and TRBJ1-1; 7 bases match TRBD1. Germline CDR1 SGHAT, CDR2 FQNNGV. The CDR3 totals 17 residues. V dropped 4 bases and J dropped 0; count of bases not matched to a gene: 11. In DNA form, the CDR3 reads TGTGCCAGCAGCTCGACAGGGAAGGGGTTTATGAACACTGAAGCTTTCTTT. Translated, it gives CASSSTGKGFMNTEAFF.

In this sample, this clone turned up a few times. The chain employs TRBV7-2 and TRBJ2-5, with TRBD1 matching over 9 bases. This CDR3 has 14 amino acids. Germline V gene sequence: CDR1 SGHTA, CDR2 FQGNSA. The junction had 5 bases not matched to a gene; V was cut back by 5 bases and J by 4 bases. The CDR3 DNA sequence: TGTGCCAGCAGCCGAGGACAGGGGAGAGAGACCCAGTACTTC. Translated: CASSRGQGRETQYF.

The chain joins TRBV19 to TRBJ2-1, with D possibly TRBD1 on 5 matching bases. CDR1 and CDR2 from the germline V gene are LNHDA and SQIVND (reference sequence). V shed 4 bases and J shed 2 bases, with 12 bases lying between them. The CDR3 length is 15 residues. DNA of the CDR3: TGTGCCAGTAGTAATCAGGGATTCACCTACAATGAGCAGTTCTTC. This codes for CASSNQGFTYNEQFF.